This TCR beta chain was captured by sequencing in a study of blood T cells in healthy people across ages. Background on the study: For every two T cells, template switching captured about one barcoded beta molecule.

Primed by a sample-barcoded 5' primer and a J-beta primer mix, a second PCR proceeded for roughly 7 to 12 cycles. Each cDNA molecule was tagged by a template-switch adaptor that had 12 random nucleotides. Per sample, CDR3-containing paired-end reads numbered at least 3 million. MiXCR was run by TCRdb on the 5' RACE reads, yielding one entry per CDR3 protein. Of 630,000 or so distinct CDR3 sequences detected, roughly 30% appear once; the ten largest clones hold 15%. This CDR3 is built from 14 residues. The germline V gene has CDR1 SNHLY and CDR2 FYNNEI. Trimming cost V 6 bases and J 7 bases, with 18 bases left between them. This clonotype was recorded a few times. Isolation of PBMCs gave at least 6 million cells per sample.

The J gene is TRBJ1-2, the V gene TRBV2; TRBD1 is a possible D gene (5 bases). Sequenced sample: blood. The TCR originated in a woman aged 80 or over in good health. The CDR3 DNA is TGTGCCAGCAGCACCGGGGCAGATTACCTTGGCTACACCTTC. It specifies CASSTGADYLGYTF.